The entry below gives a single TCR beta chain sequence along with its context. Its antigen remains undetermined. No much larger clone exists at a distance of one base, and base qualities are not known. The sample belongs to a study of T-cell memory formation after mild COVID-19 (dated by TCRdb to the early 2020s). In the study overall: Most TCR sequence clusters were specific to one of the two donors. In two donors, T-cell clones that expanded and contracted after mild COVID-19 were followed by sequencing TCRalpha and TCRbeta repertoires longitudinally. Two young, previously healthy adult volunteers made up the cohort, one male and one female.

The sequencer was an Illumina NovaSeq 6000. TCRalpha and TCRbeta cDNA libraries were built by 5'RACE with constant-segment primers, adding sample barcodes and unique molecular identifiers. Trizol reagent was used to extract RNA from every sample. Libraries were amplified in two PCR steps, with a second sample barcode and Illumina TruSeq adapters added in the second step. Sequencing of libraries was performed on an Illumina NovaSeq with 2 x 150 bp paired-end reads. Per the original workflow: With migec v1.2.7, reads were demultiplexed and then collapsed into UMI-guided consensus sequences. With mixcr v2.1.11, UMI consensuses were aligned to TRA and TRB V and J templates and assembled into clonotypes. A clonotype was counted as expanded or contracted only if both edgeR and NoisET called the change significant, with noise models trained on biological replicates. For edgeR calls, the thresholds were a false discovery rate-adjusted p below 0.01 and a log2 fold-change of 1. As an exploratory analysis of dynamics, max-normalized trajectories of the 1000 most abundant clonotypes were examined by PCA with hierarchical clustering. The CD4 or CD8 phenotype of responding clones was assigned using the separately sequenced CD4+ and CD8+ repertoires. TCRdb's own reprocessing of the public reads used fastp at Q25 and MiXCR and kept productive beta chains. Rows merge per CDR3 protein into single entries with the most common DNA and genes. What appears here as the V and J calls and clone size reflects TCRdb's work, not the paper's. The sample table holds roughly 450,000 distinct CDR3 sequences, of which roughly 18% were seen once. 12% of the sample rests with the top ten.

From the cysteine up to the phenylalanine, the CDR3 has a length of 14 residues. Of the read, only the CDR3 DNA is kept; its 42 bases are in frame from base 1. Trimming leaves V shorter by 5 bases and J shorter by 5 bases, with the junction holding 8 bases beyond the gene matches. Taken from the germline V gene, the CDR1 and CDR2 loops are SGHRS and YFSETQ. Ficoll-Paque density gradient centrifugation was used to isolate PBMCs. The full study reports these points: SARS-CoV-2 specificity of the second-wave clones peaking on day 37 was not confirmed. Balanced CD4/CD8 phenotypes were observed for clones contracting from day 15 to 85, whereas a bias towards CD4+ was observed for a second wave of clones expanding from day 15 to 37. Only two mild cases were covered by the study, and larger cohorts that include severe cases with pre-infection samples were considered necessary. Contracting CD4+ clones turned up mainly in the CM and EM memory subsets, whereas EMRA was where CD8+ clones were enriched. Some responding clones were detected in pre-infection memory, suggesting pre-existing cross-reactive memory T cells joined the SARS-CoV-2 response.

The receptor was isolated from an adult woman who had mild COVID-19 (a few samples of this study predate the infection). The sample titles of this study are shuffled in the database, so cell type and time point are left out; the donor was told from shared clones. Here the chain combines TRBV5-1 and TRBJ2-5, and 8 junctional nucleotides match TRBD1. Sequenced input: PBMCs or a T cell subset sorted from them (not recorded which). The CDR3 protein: CASRVRGLGETQYF. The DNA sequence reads TGCGCCAGCAGGGTCAGGGGGCTCGGGGAGACCCAGTACTTC.